This T cell receptor (beta chain) was sequenced during a study of blood T cell repertoires in COVID-19 (dated by TCRdb to 2019 to 2021). With regard to the full study: Samples from collaborators originated in the United States, Italy and Spain and spanned both the acute and convalescent phases of COVID-19. The material from the prospective study consisted of cDNA or gDNA derived from T cells, B-cell-depleted T cells, or PBMCs. The dataset comprised deeply sampled blood TCRbeta repertoires from subjects exposed to, actively infected with, or recovered from COVID-19. A freely available public database, intended as a resource for researchers studying the immune response to SARS-CoV-2, is where the repertoires were released. Samples were obtained from the ongoing ImmuneRACE study (first 160 participants) and from 1,254 subjects provided by 6 global collaborators. The sample metadata nearly always contained a de-identified subject ID, COVID-19 status, age in years and sex. Where HLA class I and class II types were available, the types were taken from metadata supplied by the sample provider, not from assay-based typing. The full study reports these points: The quantity of clinical and demographic metadata differed by source and by participant and was supplied without curation.

TCRbeta CDR3 regions were amplified from genomic DNA using the immunoSEQ Assay, a bias-controlled multiplex PCR. As for the original processing: The number of nucleated cells in each sample was estimated by amplification of reference gene primers within the assay. To quantify the absolute abundance of each unique TCRbeta CDR3 rearrangement, sequence reads were collapsed and filtered. Productive Simpson clonality was computed per sample as the square root of Simpson's diversity index over productive rearrangements. The immuneACCESS repertoire file appears here via TCRdb, limited to in-frame rearrangements. These files lack a portion of the clones; in checked studies, under half of the deficit traces to unresolved V genes, and the cause of the others is not known. The V and J calls and clone size are taken from that table; D and trimming were inferred from the DNA. The sample table lists about 180,000 clones, about 79% of them with a count of one. The top ten constitute approximately 26% of the sample.

Concerning this clone itself: No antigen is known for it. Base qualities are not provided; no much larger clone lies one nucleotide away.

Each collaborating institution followed its own protocols to collect whole blood in K2EDTA tubes. Collaborator samples were shipped for TCRbeta analysis as frozen whole blood, isolated PBMCs, or DNA extracted from either sample type. Sequencing was done on a sample of peripheral blood. This clonotype was sampled from a woman between 65 and 79 years old with acute or convalescent COVID-19.

The DNA reads TGTGCCAGTAGTATAATCGGCGCGGGAACCTACGAGCAGTACTTC. Its product reads: CASSIIGAGTYEQYF. The chain is assembled from TRBV19 and TRBJ2-7; a tentative D match to TRBD2 spans 6 bases. CDR1 LNHDA and CDR2 SQIVND are derived from the germline V gene (reference sequence). The germline ends are 13 bases apart after V is trimmed by 2 bases and J by 2 bases. From cysteine to phenylalanine, the CDR3 is 15 amino acids long. CDR3 DNA is the only sequence kept; it has 45 bases, read in frame from the first base.